This T cell receptor (beta chain) emerged from a study of cytomegalovirus exposure and HLA in healthy donors. The overall study: Findings of an earlier analysis included over 95 million unique TCR beta sequences from about 180 million T cells. Early released data had around 89 million unique TCRs, all coming from HLA-typed donors. Study results and limitations: Most subjects' HLA-A and HLA-B alleles were reportedly predicted from TCR beta sequences. Researchers counted around 170 TCR beta chains as cytomegalovirus-associated.

This clone was observed a single time. Antigen unknown. The PCR used 60 Vbeta and 13 Jbeta primers. Generated by immunoSEQ multiplex PCR, the TCRdb table keeps only in-frame clones and is missing some. The data show over 110,000 clones, about four fifths seen once. V was trimmed by 4 bases and J by 5 bases, leaving 11 bases between them. Germline CDR1 KGHSH, CDR2 LQKENI. The CDR3 is made up of 13 amino acids. The receptor was isolated from a female donor in good health and CMV-seronegative. This chain uses TRBV18 with TRBJ1-1, with D unresolved. What was sequenced was PBMCs. The DNA for the CDR3 is TGTGCCAGCTCACGAGGCAGAGGGACTGAAGCTTTCTTT. Translating it yields CASSRGRGTEAFF.